The rows below give T cell receptor beta chains drawn from one sample of a study of blood T cell repertoires in COVID-19. Repertoires were generated with immunoSEQ multiplex PCR, while TCRdb's copy carries only in-frame clones and drops some. The repertoire holds about 22,000 clones, with around 80% as singletons. The sequenced sample was peripheral blood. Every receptor here comes from an elderly man with active or convalescent COVID-19. CDR3s include the opening cysteine and the closing phenylalanine or tryptophan. D genes are given only for firm matches. Not all rows give a size; the values are once, few, many and, for expanded clones, a class.

j_gene,abundance,v_gene,d_gene,CDR3aa,CDR3nt
TRBJ1-4,.,TRBV19,.,CASSGDRANEKLFF,TGTGCCAGTAGTGGAGACCGGGCTAATGAAAAACTGTTTTTT
TRBJ2-1,.,TRBV2,TRBD1,CASSEALPGGNEQFF,TGTGCCAGCAGTGAAGCGCTTCCAGGGGGCAATGAGCAGTTCTTC
TRBJ2-7,.,TRBV30,TRBD2,CAWSVGGDEQYF,TGTGCCTGGAGTGTTGGGGGGGACGAGCAGTACTTC
TRBJ2-7,.,TRBV5-1,.,CASSFVDRLHHEQYF,TGCGCCAGCAGCTTCGTCGACAGACTTCACCACGAGCAGTACTTC
TRBJ2-7,.,TRBV4-3,TRBD1,CASSRRTGSHEQYF,TGCGCCAGCAGCCGGAGGACAGGGTCCCACGAGCAGTACTTC
TRBJ2-1,.,TRBV7-2,TRBD2,CASSTLAGGPGEQFF,TGTGCCAGCAGCACCTTAGCGGGGGGGCCGGGTGAGCAGTTCTTC
TRBJ1-6,.,TRBV5-1,.,CASSLGGNSPLHF,TGCGCCAGCAGCTTGGGGGGCAATTCACCCCTCCACTTT
TRBJ1-5,.,TRBV29-1,.,CSAGHGNQPQHF,TGCAGCGCCGGACACGGCAATCAGCCCCAGCATTTT
TRBJ1-6,.,TRBV5-1,.,CASSLGQVNSPLHF,TGCGCCAGCAGCTTGGGACAGGTTAATTCACCCCTCCACTTT
TRBJ2-7,.,TRBV19,TRBD1,CASSGRDRGFYEQYF,TGTGCCAGTAGTGGCCGGGACAGGGGCTTCTACGAGCAGTACTTC
TRBJ2-1,.,TRBV3-1/TRBV3-2,TRBD2,CASSQEPGGLNNEQFF,TGTGCCAGCAGCCAAGAGCCGGGGGGGCTGAATAATGAGCAGTTCTTC
TRBJ2-5,.,TRBV19,.,CASGPGRETQYF,TGTGCCAGCGGCCCAGGGAGGGAGACCCAGTACTTC
TRBJ2-2,few,TRBV14,.,CASSPFPGELFF,TGTGCCAGCAGTCCCTTCCCCGGGGAGCTGTTTTTT
TRBJ1-2,.,TRBV24-1,TRBD1,CATSDNRGGYTF,TGTGCCACCAGTGACAACAGGGGCGGCTACACCTTC
TRBJ1-5,.,TRBV7-6,.,CASSPSGGGIGQPQHF,TGTGCCAGCAGCCCGTCCGGGGGTGGGATTGGTCAGCCCCAGCATTTT
TRBJ2-3,.,TRBV6-1,.,CASSDAGQGTDTQYF,TGTGCCAGCAGTGACGCGGGGCAGGGCACAGATACGCAGTATTTT
TRBJ1-1,.,TRBV7-6,.,CASSSPVPTGNTEAFF,TGTGCCAGCAGCTCGCCCGTACCAACAGGGAACACTGAAGCTTTCTTT
TRBJ2-7,.,TRBV4-3,.,CASSQVVTDYQAYEQYF,TGCGCCAGCAGCCAAGTAGTAACGGACTACCAAGCCTACGAGCAGTACTTC
TRBJ1-4,.,TRBV7-8,.,CASSFRETNEKLFF,TGTGCCAGCAGCTTCAGGGAAACTAATGAAAAACTGTTTTTT
TRBJ1-4,.,TRBV28,TRBD1,CATTGGAGKLFF,TGTGCCACGACAGGGGGCGCAGGAAAACTGTTTTTT